This T cell receptor beta chain stems from a study of T cell repertoires in cytomegalovirus infection. Overall study: Indications came from public TCR beta signatures; they pointed to CMV infection and to a matching HLA type.

This clonotype showed up many times. TCRdb recomputed calls from the reads with MiXCR, one row per CDR3 protein. The sample shows 200,000 to 250,000 distinct CDR3 sequences, approximately 7% of them seen only once. V shed 4 bases and J shed 6 bases, with 16 bases lying between them. The CDR3 spans 13 residues. The germline V gene has CDR1 SQVTM and CDR2 ANQGSEA. This clonotype was sampled from a human donor in good health (CMV status not recorded). Some clones in this sample may be carry-over from other donors' samples. The V and J genes are TRBV29-1 and TRBJ2-7; weak D call: TRBD1 (5 bases). The source material was PBMCs. The CDR3: CSVAPGHTREQYF. The CDR3 DNA sequence: TGCAGCGTTGCCCCAGGGCATACCCGCGAGCAGTACTTC.